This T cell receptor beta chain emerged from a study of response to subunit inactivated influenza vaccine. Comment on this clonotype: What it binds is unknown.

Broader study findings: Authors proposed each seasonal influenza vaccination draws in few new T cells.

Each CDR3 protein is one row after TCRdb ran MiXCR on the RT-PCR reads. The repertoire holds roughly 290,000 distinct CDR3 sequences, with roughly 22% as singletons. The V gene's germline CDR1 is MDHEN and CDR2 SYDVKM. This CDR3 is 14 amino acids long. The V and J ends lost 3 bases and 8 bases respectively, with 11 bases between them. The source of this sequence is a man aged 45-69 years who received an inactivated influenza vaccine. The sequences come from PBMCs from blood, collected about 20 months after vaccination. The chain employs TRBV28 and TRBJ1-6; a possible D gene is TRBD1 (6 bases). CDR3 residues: CASSFPGDHSPLHF. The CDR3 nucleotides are TGTGCCAGCAGTTTCCCAGGGGACCATTCACCCCTCCACTTT.